This paragraph covers one T cell receptor beta chain sequence. The antigen is unknown. These data originate in a study of a mutant IDH1 vaccine in newly diagnosed glioma. Study-level information: Patients received vaccination from 4-6 weeks after radiotherapy alone, or with temozolomide cycles. Patients got radiotherapy, temozolomide, or both beforehand, and most got both. General study results and limits: It seemed that pseudoprogression was not linked to changes in the top peripheral T cell clonotypes.

Libraries were prepared by immunoSEQ multiplex PCR; TCRdb keeps only in-frame clonotypes and omits some of them. The repertoire consists of about 56,000 clones, with 70% to 85% occurring once and the leading ten covering 5% to 6%. Time point: week 47, end of study. Each vaccine dose was 300 ug of mutant IDH1 20-mer peptide, with topical imiquimod. Each tumor in the donors was a new WHO grade 3 or 4 astrocytoma, IDH1-mutant and ATRX-lost. This TCR was sampled from a man aged 50 to 60 with glioma. The specimen was PBMCs, collected from a glioma patient whose treatment included an IDH1 peptide vaccine.

The DNA of the CDR3 is TGTGCCAGCACGGGGGGCCAAGGGATCGGGGAGCTGTTTTTT. This translates into CASTGGQGIGELFF. The chain employs TRBV6-6 and TRBJ2-2, with D possibly being TRBD2 (7 bases). Trimming left V 7 bases short and J 7 bases short, with 16 bases between. The CDR3 runs to 14 residues. Germline V gene data show CDR1 as MNHNY and CDR2 as SVGAGI (reference sequence).